This TCR beta chain derives from a study of T-cell reconstitution after alpha-beta-depleted transplantation in children. In this sample, this clonotype turned up a few times. What it binds is not known. Per the germline V gene, CDR1 is SEHNR and CDR2 is FQNEAQ (reference sequence). The CDR3 is 18 amino acids. V trimming: 1 base; J trimming: 1 base; junction bases outside the gene matches: 4. Construction of the TCRbeta library involved unique molecular identifiers. A single record per CDR3 protein comes from TCRdb applying MiXCR to the PCR reads. The sample lists 330,000 or so distinct CDR3 sequences; over 7% were seen once. Study-wide results and caveats: It was newly produced T cells that mostly accounted for T-cell counts and diversity one year after transplant. It was surviving recipient T cells and thymic progenitors that gave some patients high TCRbeta diversity at day 60. About two months after transplant, alpha-beta T cells reportedly came from several hundred expanded graft clones.

The chain couples TRBV7-9 to TRBJ2-1; the match to TRBD2 covers 13 bases. Sequencing was performed on peripheral blood, taken 360 days after TCRalphabeta/CD19-depleted stem cell transplant. This clonotype was sampled from a female patient aged 2 to 10 who had a stem cell transplant for Fanconi anemia, so the T cells may come from the graft donor. The CDR3 bases are TGTGCCAGCAGCTTAGAATTGACTAGCGGGGGGTCCTACAATGAGCAGTTCTTC. Protein sequence: CASSLELTSGGSYNEQFF.